The clone carrying this T cell receptor (beta chain) appeared a few times. The data are from a study of regulatory T cells in long-lasting Graves disease. The CDR3 covers 16 residues. Trimming took 0 bases from V and 0 from J, leaving 9 bases between them. Germline-derived CDR1 and CDR2 are SGDLS and YYNGEE. Through Arm-PCR of CDR3 regions and iRepertoire HTBI primers, TCR beta libraries were built. Original handling: From all samples, identification returned 14 TRBJ and about 60 TRBV segments. TCRdb reprocessed the multiplex PCR reads with MiXCR, giving one entry per CDR3 protein. Clone size and V and J calls follow TCRdb, not the original study. The top ten clones hold approximately 12% of a sample with about 560,000 distinct CDR3 sequences, about 16% of them seen once. Time point reported: newly diagnosed GD, antithyroid drugs for less than 3 months. The authors made the TCR library using RNA they extracted from PBMCs. Patients were from an endocrinology department in Xi'an, China.

These data were likewise used in another study, on T cells in Graves' hyperthyroidism and ophthalmopathy. That work adds: TCR CDR3 regions were first amplified by RT-PCR with HTBI primers.

The input for sequencing was peripheral blood mononuclear cells (PBMCs), taken at new diagnosis, from a patient treated with antithyroid drugs. The TCR originated in a man younger than 30 with Graves disease. The rearrangement joins TRBV9 to TRBJ2-2; the D call may be TRBD1 or TRBD2 (5 bases each). The CDR3, as DNA: TGTGCCAGCAGCGTAGGGGGGAGCGCGAACACCGGGGAGCTGTTTTTT. Residues: CASSVGGSANTGELFF.